This is a list of T cell receptor beta chains from one sample in a study of blood T cell repertoires in COVID-19. The data were produced by immunoSEQ multiplex PCR, yet TCRdb's version contains in-frame clones alone and is incomplete. The table lists around 310,000 clones, roughly 89% of them singletons. The sample was peripheral blood. The receptors here all came from a woman in her thirties or forties with COVID-19, enrolled during active disease. Both conserved end residues are part of each CDR3. The D gene is left open where the match is weak. The listing skips clone size in some rows; elsewhere it reads once, few, many or a size class.

J,D,size,V,DNA,CDR3
TRBJ1-2,-,-,TRBV7-3,TGTGCCAGCAGCTTAAAAGGGGATAACTATGGCTACACCTTC,CASSLKGDNYGYTF
TRBJ2-3,TRBD2,once,TRBV9,TGTGCCAGCAGCGTACTAGCGGCTAGCACAGATACGCAGTATTTT,CASSVLAASTDTQYF
TRBJ2-2,TRBD1,-,TRBV2,TGTGCCAGCACCGTGACAGGGGAAACCGGGGAGCTGTTTTTT,CASTVTGETGELFF
TRBJ1-5,TRBD1,-,TRBV19,TGTGCCGCAGGGCCCGGGACAGGCAATACCAATAGCAATCAGCCCCAGCATTTT,CAAGPGTGNTNSNQPQHF
TRBJ2-3,TRBD2,-,TRBV7-3,TGTGCCAGCAGCTGGAGAGCGGGGGGATCAGATACGCAGTATTTT,CASSWRAGGSDTQYF
TRBJ2-1,-,-,TRBV6-5,TGTGCCAGCAGCTTGACAGCCTTCTCCTACAATGAGCAGTTCTTC,CASSLTAFSYNEQFF
TRBJ1-5,TRBD1,-,TRBV19,TGTGCCAGTAAAGACAGGGAGTTTCAGCCCCAGCATTTT,CASKDREFQPQHF
TRBJ2-7,-,-,TRBV6-5,TGTGCCAGCAGTATACTATTAGGTTACGAGCAGTACTTC,CASSILLGYEQYF
TRBJ2-7,TRBD1,-,TRBV6-2/TRBV6-3,TGTGCCAGCAGCCTCTCCGGGACAGCCTTCGAGCAGTACTTC,CASSLSGTAFEQYF
TRBJ1-1,-,-,TRBV3-1/TRBV3-2,TGTGCCAGCAGCCAAGAAGGAGGGACCGAAGCTTTCTTT,CASSQEGGTEAFF
TRBJ1-2,-,-,TRBV30,TGTGCCTGGAGTGTACTCGGGTACTATGGCTACACCTTC,CAWSVLGYYGYTF
TRBJ1-4,-,-,TRBV6-2/TRBV6-3,TGTGCCAGCAGTTACCCGTCTAGGGGTTCGGAAAAACTGTTTTTT,CASSYPSRGSEKLFF
TRBJ1-4,-,few,TRBV7-9,TGTGCCAGCAGCTTAACGGCCCGGGGGGCTCCCTATAATGAAAAACTGTTTTTT,CASSLTARGAPYNEKLFF
TRBJ1-5,-,-,TRBV20-1,TGCAGTGCTAGTATGAGGGCCAATCAGCCCCAGCATTTT,CSASMRANQPQHF
TRBJ1-5,TRBD1,-,TRBV28,TGTGCCAGCAGTCCAGAACAGGGGAGGAGGGGGAAGCCCCAGCATTTT,CASSPEQGRRGKPQHF
TRBJ1-6,-,-,TRBV7-8,TGTGCCAGCAGCTTATTCTCGAGCTCCTATAATTCACCCCTCCACTTT,CASSLFSSSYNSPLHF
TRBJ1-2,TRBD1,-,TRBV7-6,TGTGCCAGCAGCCCCGACAGGGTTGTTGGCTACACCTTC,CASSPDRVVGYTF
TRBJ1-2,-,-,TRBV3-1/TRBV3-2,TGTGCCAGCAGCCAAGATGTTAGGGGGGGACGGCACTATGGCTACACCTTC,CASSQDVRGGRHYGYTF
TRBJ1-5,-,-,TRBV5-1,TGCGCCAGCAGCTTGAACAGCAATAGCAATCAGCCCCAGCATTTT,CASSLNSNSNQPQHF
TRBJ2-3,-,-,TRBV24-1,TGTGCCACCAGTGACCCGCGCGGCACAGATACGCAGTATTTT,CATSDPRGTDTQYF
TRBJ1-6,-,once,TRBV2,TGTGCCAGCAGCACCGGGCCAGGGCTTTCTTATAATTCACCCCTCCACTTT,CASSTGPGLSYNSPLHF
TRBJ1-2,TRBD1,-,TRBV20-1,TGCAGTGCTAGTAAGGGACAGGGGGCCTATGGCTACACCTTC,CSASKGQGAYGYTF
TRBJ1-1,-,-,TRBV27,TGTGCCAGCAGTTTAATGGCGGTGGGGGGGAACACTGAAGCTTTCTTT,CASSLMAVGGNTEAFF
TRBJ1-6,TRBD1,-,TRBV6-2/TRBV6-3,TGTGCCAGCAGTTACCGGGACAGGATGAATTCACCCCTCCACTTT,CASSYRDRMNSPLHF
TRBJ2-1,-,-,TRBV4-3,TGCGCCAGCAGCCAAGATCAGCCGAGGACAAACAATGAGCAGTTCTTC,CASSQDQPRTNNEQFF
TRBJ1-3,TRBD1,-,TRBV7-9,TGTGCCAGCAGCTCGAGATTCCGGGACAGAGATGGAAACACCATATATTTT,CASSSRFRDRDGNTIYF
TRBJ1-6,-,-,TRBV12-3/TRBV12-4,TGTGCCAGCACTCCCAGGGTTAATTCACCCCTCCACTTT,CASTPRVNSPLHF
TRBJ1-3,-,-,TRBV6-5,TGTGCCAGCAGGAGCTCTGGAAACACCATATATTTT,CASRSSGNTIYF
TRBJ1-2,-,-,TRBV2,TGTGCCAGCAGTGAAAGTGGCAGAAACTATGGCTACACCTTC,CASSESGRNYGYTF
TRBJ1-6,-,-,TRBV7-2,TGTGCCAGCAGCTTAATCGCCTATAATTCACCCCTCCACTTT,CASSLIAYNSPLHF
TRBJ1-2,TRBD1,once,TRBV5-1,TGCGCCAGCAGCTCGGGTACATGGGACAGGGGGAACTATGGCTACACCTTC,CASSSGTWDRGNYGYTF
TRBJ2-7,TRBD1,-,TRBV5-1,TGCGCCAGCAGCTTCCACCGGGACAGGGGTTCTGGACCCTCCTACGAGCAGTACTTC,CASSFHRDRGSGPSYEQYF
TRBJ1-4,-,few,TRBV7-8,TGTGCCAGCAGCTTGGGTACCCACAGGGATGAAAAACTGTTTTTT,CASSLGTHRDEKLFF
TRBJ2-7,-,-,TRBV6-5,TGTGCCAGCACCCTTAGGGGGGAGCAGTACTTC,CASTLRGEQYF
TRBJ2-7,TRBD1,-,TRBV20-1,TGCAGTGCTAGTGGCCGGGACAGGGTTATGTACGAGCAGTACTTC,CSASGRDRVMYEQYF
TRBJ2-7,TRBD1,-,TRBV18,TGTGCCAGCTCACCACCGAAGTCAGGGGGCCCCGAGCAGTACTTC,CASSPPKSGGPEQYF
TRBJ2-7,-,once,TRBV7-2,TGTGCCAGCAGCTTCCGGGGCGGGGACGAGCAGTACTTC,CASSFRGGDEQYF
TRBJ2-5,-,-,TRBV2,TGTGCCAGCAGTGTTTGGCGGCAAGAGACCCAGTACTTC,CASSVWRQETQYF
TRBJ1-2,-,-,TRBV27,TGTGCCAGCAGTTTATCAGCCCTAGGACAGACCTATGGCTACACCTTC,CASSLSALGQTYGYTF
TRBJ2-7,-,-,TRBV30,TGTGCCTGGAGGCAAACAGGGAACTGGGAGCAGTACTTC,CAWRQTGNWEQYF
TRBJ1-1,TRBD1,-,TRBV30,TGTGCCTGGAGTGTACAGGGGGCAGGCACTGAAGCTTTCTTT,CAWSVQGAGTEAFF
TRBJ2-2,-,once,TRBV5-1,TGCGCCAGCAGCTTGACCGGAAGCACAGACACCGGGGAGCTGTTTTTT,CASSLTGSTDTGELFF
TRBJ1-2,TRBD1,-,TRBV4-3,TGCGCCAGCAGCCCACAGGGGATGAATGGCTACACCTTC,CASSPQGMNGYTF
TRBJ1-2,-,-,TRBV20-1,TGCAGTGCTAGTGATCAGTATCAGAACTATGGCTACACCTTC,CSASDQYQNYGYTF
TRBJ2-1,TRBD2,-,TRBV23-1,TGCGCCAGCAGTCACAATAGCGGGGGGCGGAATGAGCAGTTCTTC,CASSHNSGGRNEQFF
TRBJ1-1,-,-,TRBV5-1,TGCGCCAGCAGCTTAGTTCGGAGCGGTTCCCAGAACACTGAAGCTTTCTTT,CASSLVRSGSQNTEAFF